This T cell receptor (beta chain) was retrieved from a study of cytomegalovirus exposure and HLA in healthy donors. The study ran its PCR with 60 Vbeta and 13 Jbeta primers. Sequenced by immunoSEQ multiplex PCR; TCRdb stores in-frame clones only, minus some. Reported are over 100,000 clones; the ten largest clones contain 5.5% to 8%. On this clone itself: Its antigen is undetermined.

The study, taken as a whole, reports: The sole available immune exposure information was CMV serostatus. Three chains linked to CMV were shown in vitro to be specific for CMV antigens. In a later analysis, V- and J-gene trimming of beta chains associated with a DCLRE1C missense variant, replicated independently.

CDR1 SEHNR and CDR2 FQNEAQ come from the germline V gene (reference sequence). This CDR3 comprises 12 residues. Between the trimmed V and J ends, which lost 3 bases and 7 bases, there was a span of 7 bases. This chain uses TRBV7-9 with TRBJ1-5; D is undetermined. The sequenced sample was PBMCs. The receptor comes from a man aged 35-49 years in good health and CMV-seropositive. Here the CDR3 DNA reads TGTGCCAGCAGCTTGTGGCTCCAGCCCCAGCATTTT. Protein sequence: CASSLWLQPQHF.